This TCR beta chain derives from a study of cytomegalovirus exposure and HLA in healthy donors listed by TCRdb under 2017. In the study overall: A later analysis indicated that the 100 to 150 validation repertoires were generated on the platform also employed for the 666 repertoires of the first cohort. To predict cytomegalovirus infection status, the study combined high-throughput TCR immunosequencing, statistical association of individual TCRs with disease status, and machine learning. The study aimed to test whether signatures of past pathogen exposure could be identified by cataloging public T cell receptors. A separate validation cohort of 100 to 150 different subjects was used in addition to the approximately 670-subject first cohort. Here is what the overall study found, with its caveats: The study gave a list of some 150 TCR beta chains associated with cytomegalovirus. A later analysis found that TCRs clustered in the first cohort also tended to co-occur in the approximately 120 validation repertoires, with 94% of cluster scores above 0. The authors suggested that the approach could potentially be generalized to other disease states and immunological phenotypes. The classifier was reported to diagnose cytomegalovirus status with high specificity and sensitivity in both the original and validation cohorts. All 120 or so repertoires were used to score co-occurrence in the validation cohort in a later analysis, because that analysis had no HLA typing for the cohort. In vitro tests confirmed that three of the cytomegalovirus-associated TCR beta chains recognize cytomegalovirus antigens. Across donors, most TCR sequences were observed very rarely, whereas some public TCRs were present in many individuals.

Donors formed part of the validation cohort, which comprised 120 or so subjects and was distinct from the first cohort of 666 subjects. To prepare the library, the immunoSEQ multiplex PCR assay was applied. The source study handled its data this way. A statistical classification framework was built for diagnosing cytomegalovirus status from the catalog of TCR beta chain sequences. Not all clones reach the TCRdb copy of this immuneACCESS table, which keeps in-frame sequences only. Checked studies attribute under half of the gap to unresolved V genes and leave the rest unexplained. V, J and clone size reflect that table, while D and trimming were determined from the DNA. The sample table contains about 360,000 clones; only one count was recorded for about nine tenths of them. Under 0.9% of the sample goes to the ten largest clones. From a lookup of the germline V gene, CDR1 and CDR2 are SGDLS and YYNGEE. Relative to germline, V is 6 bases shorter and J is 6 bases shorter, with 15 bases between their ends. The CDR3 numbers 13 residues from cysteine through phenylalanine. Just CDR3 DNA is preserved here, 39 bases in frame from base 1.

About this clone itself: No antigen is known for it. Nothing much larger sits one base from this clone, and base qualities are not available.

The specimen sequenced was PBMCs. This chain is built from TRBV9 and TRBJ1-1, with a tentative D gene TRBD1 over 5 matching bases. The source is a woman between 18 and 29 years old in good health and CMV-seronegative. In nucleotide form, the sequence is TGTGCCAGCAACCGTCGGGGGGAGGCTGAAGCTTTCTTT. Its coded protein is CASNRRGEAEAFF.